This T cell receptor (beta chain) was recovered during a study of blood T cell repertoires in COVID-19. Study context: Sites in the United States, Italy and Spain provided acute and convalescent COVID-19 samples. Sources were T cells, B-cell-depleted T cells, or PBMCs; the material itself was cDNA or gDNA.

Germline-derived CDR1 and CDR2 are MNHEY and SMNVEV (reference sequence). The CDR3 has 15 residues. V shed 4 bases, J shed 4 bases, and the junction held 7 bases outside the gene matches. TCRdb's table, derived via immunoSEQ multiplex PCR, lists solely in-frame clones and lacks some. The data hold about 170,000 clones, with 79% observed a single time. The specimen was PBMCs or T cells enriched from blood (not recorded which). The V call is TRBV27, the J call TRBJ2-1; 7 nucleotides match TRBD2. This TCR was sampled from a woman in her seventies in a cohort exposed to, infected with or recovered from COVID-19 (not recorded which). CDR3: CASSSVSGNYNEQFF. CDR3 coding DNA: TGTGCCAGCAGTTCAGTCAGCGGGAATTACAATGAGCAGTTCTTC.